These T cell receptor beta chains were read from a single sample in a study of CD8+ T cells in alopecia areata. The protocol was immunoSEQ multiplex PCR, while the TCRdb copy is restricted to in-frame clones and leaves out a portion. The sample includes roughly 200,000 clones, about 53% of them seen just once. The material sequenced was CD8+ T cells sorted from blood, taken at week 24, from a patient treated with tofacitinib. The receptors were gathered from a human donor with alopecia areata. Both conserved end residues are part of each CDR3. Rows give clone size only sometimes, using once, few, many, or a class for an expanded clone.

v_gene: TRBV4-3
abundance: NA
j_gene: TRBJ2-6
len: 14
CDR3aa: CASSALSGANVLTF

v_gene: TRBV30
abundance: once
j_gene: TRBJ1-2
len: 15
CDR3aa: CAWSVPGQPGDGYTF

v_gene: TRBV27
abundance: NA
j_gene: TRBJ1-2
len: 14
CDR3aa: CASSLTGTGVGYTF

v_gene: TRBV4-3
abundance: NA
j_gene: TRBJ2-7
len: 13
CDR3aa: CASSQLQGKEQYF

v_gene: TRBV6-6
abundance: NA
j_gene: TRBJ2-7
len: 14
CDR3aa: CASSYNGRGDEQYF

v_gene: TRBV27
abundance: NA
j_gene: TRBJ1-5
len: 14
CDR3aa: CASSLSGSNQPQHF

v_gene: TRBV30
abundance: few
j_gene: TRBJ1-1
len: 13
CDR3aa: CAWSYGGSTEAFF

v_gene: TRBV2
abundance: few
j_gene: TRBJ2-4
len: 13
CDR3aa: CASTRTSSDIQYF

v_gene: TRBV30
abundance: NA
j_gene: TRBJ1-1
len: 12
CDR3aa: CAWGQQNTEAFF

v_gene: TRBV4-3
abundance: NA
j_gene: TRBJ1-2
len: 16
CDR3aa: CASSTGQGGTPYGYTF

v_gene: TRBV9
abundance: NA
j_gene: TRBJ1-2
len: 15
CDR3aa: CASSEQGGVNYGYTF

v_gene: TRBV13
abundance: few
j_gene: TRBJ1-4
len: 14
CDR3aa: CASTARDTNEKLFF

v_gene: TRBV9
abundance: few
j_gene: TRBJ2-7
len: 14
CDR3aa: CASSAGTSDYEQYF

v_gene: TRBV28
abundance: NA
j_gene: TRBJ2-3
len: 14
CDR3aa: CASSQPGTTDTQYF

v_gene: TRBV15
abundance: NA
j_gene: TRBJ2-3
len: 15
CDR3aa: CATSRAQRSTDTQYF

v_gene: TRBV29-1
abundance: once
j_gene: TRBJ1-1
len: 15
CDR3aa: CSVGLSGFGVTEAFF

v_gene: TRBV9
abundance: NA
j_gene: TRBJ2-2
len: 16
CDR3aa: CASSVEVTGGTGELFF

v_gene: TRBV30
abundance: NA
j_gene: TRBJ1-1
len: 13
CDR3aa: CAWSEGLGTEAFF

v_gene: TRBV4-3
abundance: few
j_gene: TRBJ2-7
len: 15
CDR3aa: CASSQGAGSGYEQYF

v_gene: TRBV29-1
abundance: few
j_gene: TRBJ2-3
len: 14
CDR3aa: CSVEGGIFTDTQYF

v_gene: TRBV29-1
abundance: NA
j_gene: TRBJ1-1
len: 11
CDR3aa: CSVLMNTEAFF

v_gene: TRBV27
abundance: NA
j_gene: TRBJ2-7
len: 14
CDR3aa: CASSGEGGGYEQYF

v_gene: TRBV7-9
abundance: NA
j_gene: TRBJ1-2
len: 13
CDR3aa: CASSLGLGDGYTF

v_gene: TRBV7-9
abundance: NA
j_gene: TRBJ2-1
len: 15
CDR3aa: CASSSTGVAGNEQFF

v_gene: TRBV30
abundance: NA
j_gene: TRBJ1-1
len: 10
CDR3aa: CAWEGTEAFF

v_gene: TRBV6-1
abundance: NA
j_gene: TRBJ2-6
len: 13
CDR3aa: CASDSSGANVLTF

v_gene: TRBV29-1
abundance: few
j_gene: TRBJ1-1
len: 13
CDR3aa: CSSVRGLNTEAFF

v_gene: TRBV4-1
abundance: few
j_gene: TRBJ1-4
len: 14
CDR3aa: CASSQPSTADGLFF

v_gene: TRBV29-1
abundance: few
j_gene: TRBJ1-2
len: 14
CDR3aa: CSVEDRTLRGGYTF

v_gene: TRBV7-6
abundance: NA
j_gene: TRBJ1-1
len: 13
CDR3aa: CASSLEAGTEAFF

v_gene: TRBV30
abundance: NA
j_gene: TRBJ1-1
len: 12
CDR3aa: CAASGTNTEAFF

v_gene: TRBV11-2
abundance: few
j_gene: TRBJ1-1
len: 14
CDR3aa: CASSLGGTNTEAFF

v_gene: TRBV2
abundance: few
j_gene: TRBJ2-7
len: 11
CDR3aa: CASAETYEQYF

v_gene: TRBV29-1
abundance: NA
j_gene: TRBJ1-2
len: 13
CDR3aa: CSVVLTRDYGYTF

v_gene: TRBV29-1
abundance: NA
j_gene: TRBJ2-2
len: 12
CDR3aa: CSADSPTGELFF

v_gene: TRBV30
abundance: NA
j_gene: TRBJ1-6
len: 15
CDR3aa: CAWIYPGRADSPLHF

v_gene: TRBV7-3
abundance: NA
j_gene: TRBJ1-1
len: 13
CDR3aa: CASSPGTTTEAFF

v_gene: TRBV7-2
abundance: NA
j_gene: TRBJ2-3
len: 15
CDR3aa: CASSLGDSPTDTQYF

v_gene: TRBV5-6
abundance: few
j_gene: TRBJ2-7
len: 14
CDR3aa: CASSLGASPYEQYF

v_gene: TRBV29-1
abundance: NA
j_gene: TRBJ2-2
len: 13
CDR3aa: CSVKGGDTGELFF

v_gene: TRBV14
abundance: NA
j_gene: TRBJ2-7
len: 13
CDR3aa: CASSQVPVVEQYF

v_gene: TRBV5-4
abundance: once
j_gene: TRBJ1-5
len: 13
CDR3aa: CASSEGSNQPQHF

v_gene: TRBV9
abundance: NA
j_gene: TRBJ2-5
len: 15
CDR3aa: CASTPGLAGMETQYF

v_gene: TRBV5-6
abundance: few
j_gene: TRBJ1-2
len: 15
CDR3aa: CASSSPGQGTYGYTF

v_gene: TRBV6-6
abundance: few
j_gene: TRBJ2-2
len: 12
CDR3aa: CASSPPTGELFF

v_gene: TRBV7-6
abundance: NA
j_gene: TRBJ2-7
len: 12
CDR3aa: CASSSWDYEQYF

v_gene: TRBV7-9
abundance: NA
j_gene: TRBJ1-5
len: 14
CDR3aa: CASSYDGSNQPQHF

v_gene: TRBV2
abundance: few
j_gene: TRBJ1-1
len: 11
CDR3aa: CASSEDRDRAF

v_gene: TRBV27
abundance: NA
j_gene: TRBJ2-7
len: 13
CDR3aa: CASSLSRSQTGFF

v_gene: TRBV6-5
abundance: NA
j_gene: TRBJ2-7
len: 13
CDR3aa: CASSKTGGDEQYF

v_gene: TRBV9
abundance: NA
j_gene: TRBJ2-1
len: 15
CDR3aa: CASSVTSGEYNEQFF